A single sample gave rise to the 21 T cell receptor beta chains below, sequenced in a study of cytomegalovirus exposure and HLA in healthy donors. The PCR had 60 Vbeta and 13 Jbeta primers. The table came from immunoSEQ multiplex PCR; TCRdb's copy has only in-frame clones and leaves some out. The sample has fewer than 150,000 clones, approximately 76% seen once. The source material was PBMCs. The receptors here all came from a man aged 50-59 years in good health and CMV-seropositive.

The table lists this clone with a few counts. The chain employs TRBV5-6 and TRBJ2-5, with D unclear. Germline V gene sequence: CDR1 SGHDT, CDR2 YYEEEE. Trimming removed 0 bases at V and 1 base at J, with 10 bases between. The CDR3 sequence is 15 residues long. The CDR3 bases are TGTGCCAGCAGCTTGGTGCGCAGGTCCCAAGAGACCCAGTACTTC. Residues: CASSLVRRSQETQYF.

This chain joins TRBV4-1 and TRBJ2-4; no clear D. This CDR3 comprises 15 residues. The germline V and J ends were trimmed by 7 bases and 0 bases, with 13 bases remaining between them. Germline V CDR1 and CDR2: MGHRA, YSYEKL. The CDR3: CASTLTVLAKNIQYF. The CDR3 nucleotides read TGCGCCAGCACCCTAACGGTTTTAGCCAAAAACATTCAGTACTTC.

This clone was found a few times. The chain employs TRBV6-5 and TRBJ1-1; TRBD1 matches at 7 bases. Trimming removed 6 bases from V and 3 bases from J; junction bases left unmatched: 4. The CDR3 contains 13 residues. Germline values: CDR1 MNHEY, CDR2 SVGAGI. CDR3 nucleotides: TGTGCCAGCAGCCCAGGGGGTGACACTGAAGCTTTCTTT. It encodes CASSPGGDTEAFF.

The rearrangement uses TRBV6-1 and TRBJ1-2, with D uncertain. The CDR3 totals 17 residues. V lost 4 bases and J lost 2, with 20 bases in between. The V gene's germline CDR1 is MNHNS and CDR2 SASEGT. Here the CDR3 DNA reads TGTGCCAGCAGTGGTGTTGTGAGGGCCAATAAGAACTATGGCTACACCTTC. It is translated as CASSGVVRANKNYGYTF.

V is TRBV6-5 and J is TRBJ2-7, with TRBD2 matching over 8 bases. Germline loops: CDR1 MNHEY, CDR2 SVGAGI. Trimming removed 5 bases from V and 4 bases from J; junction bases left unmatched: 7. This CDR3 spans 14 amino acids. The CDR3 spells CASSETGTRYEQYF. CDR3 sequence (DNA): TGTGCCAGCAGTGAAACAGGGACTAGGTACGAGCAGTACTTC.

This clone came up once. The chain is built from TRBV29-1 and TRBJ2-1, with TRBD2 identical over 13 bases. The CDR3 has 15 amino acids. Losses at the gene ends were 6 bases for V and 5 bases for J; bases not matched to a gene: 7. Germline V gene lookup returns CDR1 SQVTM and CDR2 ANQGSEA. For the CDR3, the DNA is TGCAGCGTGAGACTAGCGGGAGGCACCGACAATGAGCAGTTCTTC. Translation: CSVRLAGGTDNEQFF.

The chain is built from TRBV11-2 and TRBJ2-5; 7 nucleotides agree with TRBD1. There are 13 residues in the CDR3. The ends lost 4 bases at V and 5 bases at J; junction bases unmatched: 4. The germline CDR1 and CDR2 sequences are SGHAT and FQNNGV. The CDR3 coding sequence is TGTGCCAGCAGCTGGGACAGTAGGGAGACCCAGTACTTC. Amino acids: CASSWDSRETQYF. The variable domain in full, with the rest retrieved from reference TRBV11-2 and TRBJ2-5, is EAGVAQSPRYKIIEKRQSVAFWCNPISGHATLYWYQQILGQGPKLLIQFQNNGVVDDSQLPKDRFSAERLKGVDSTLKIQPAKLEDSAVYLCASSWDSRETQYFGPGTRLLVL.

The chain has TRBV20-1 and TRBJ2-5; D ambiguous. The CDR3 has 11 residues. With 3 bases removed from V and 4 bases from J, the gap between germline ends came to 6 bases. Germline V CDR1 and CDR2: DFQATT, SNEGSKA (reference sequence). Here the CDR3 reads CSASKSETQYF. As DNA, the CDR3 is TGCAGTGCTAGTAAATCAGAGACCCAGTACTTC.

The chain links TRBV29-1 to TRBJ2-5; TRBD1 aligns across 8 bases. The germline V gene encodes CDR1 SQVTM and CDR2 ANQGSEA. The CDR3 sequence is 16 residues long. With 7 bases clipped from V and 1 base from J, the junction kept 14 bases outside the gene matches. The CDR3: CSALIRRGPAQETQYF. The DNA of the CDR3 is TGCAGCGCCCTAATTCGCAGGGGGCCGGCCCAAGAGACCCAGTACTTC.

CDR3 protein: CASVEGGGGKNTEAFF. The CDR3 region has the DNA TGTGCCAGTGTGGAGGGGGGAGGGGGAAAGAACACTGAAGCTTTCTTT. This rearrangement joins TRBV2 to TRBJ1-1, with a weak D call TRBD1 (6 bases). The CDR3 has 16 residues. Between the trimmed V and J ends, which lost 9 bases and 1 base, there was a span of 21 bases. Germline V CDR1 and CDR2: SNHLY, FYNNEI. Supplemented by reference TRBV2 and TRBJ1-1, the full variable domain reads EPEVTQTPSHQVTQMGQEVILRCVPISNHLYFYWYRQILGQKVEFLVSFYNNEISEKSEIFDDQFSVERPDGSNFTLKIRSTKLEDSAMYFCASVEGGGGKNTEAFFGQGTRLTVV.

V is TRBV29-1 and J is TRBJ1-1; tentative D call: TRBD1 (5 bases). Germline CDR1 SQVTM, CDR2 ANQGSEA. Deletions cut 1 base from V and 8 bases from J, with 17 bases between. The CDR3 runs 14 residues. In DNA, the CDR3 is TGCAGCGTTGAAGCCAGGGCACGGTCAGGGGAAGCTTTCTTT. Translating gives CSVEARARSGEAFF.

There are a few counts of this clone. V is TRBV11-2 and J is TRBJ2-7; maybe TRBD1 (6 bases). Germline V gives CDR1 SGHAT, CDR2 FQNNGV. Trimming took 3 bases from V and 5 from J, leaving 11 bases between them. This CDR3 is 13 amino acids long. CDR3 protein: CASSFTGINEQYF. CDR3 in DNA: TGTGCCAGCAGCTTTACAGGGATCAACGAGCAGTACTTC. The variable domain in full, with the rest retrieved from reference TRBV11-2 and TRBJ2-7, is EAGVAQSPRYKIIEKRQSVAFWCNPISGHATLYWYQQILGQGPKLLIQFQNNGVVDDSQLPKDRFSAERLKGVDSTLKIQPAKLEDSAVYLCASSFTGINEQYFGPGTRLTVT.

The V gene is TRBV18, the J gene TRBJ1-3; D may be TRBD1 (5 bases). The germline V gene has CDR1 KGHSH and CDR2 LQKENI. The CDR3 totals 16 residues. Trimming removed 6 bases at V and 0 bases at J, with 15 bases between. Here the CDR3 DNA reads TGTGCCAGCTCCCCGGGAGGGGCGAGCTCTGGAAACACCATATATTTT. Amino acid sequence: CASSPGGASSGNTIYF.

This sequence joins TRBV29-1 and TRBJ2-1, with 7 nucleotides matching TRBD2. Germline V gene sequence: CDR1 SQVTM, CDR2 ANQGSEA. V shed 7 bases, J shed 5 bases, and the junction held 8 bases outside the gene matches. The CDR3 has 13 residues. The CDR3 protein is CSAGRGLNNEQFF. The DNA of the CDR3 is TGCAGCGCTGGGAGGGGCCTTAACAATGAGCAGTTCTTC.

This clone was seen more than once but under ten times. The rearrangement links TRBV5-4 to TRBJ1-4; the match to TRBD1 covers 12 bases. The germline V gene encodes CDR1 SGHNT and CDR2 YYREEE (reference sequence). The CDR3 is 16 residues long. Losses at the gene ends were 3 bases for V and 8 bases for J; bases not matched to a gene: 8. Here the CDR3 reads CASSWTSGTGGEKLFF. The CDR3 bases are TGTGCCAGCAGCTGGACCTCGGGGACAGGGGGCGAAAAACTGTTTTTT.

There are a few counts of this clone. The chain combines TRBV7-9 with TRBJ2-4, with 9 bases fitting TRBD1. Per the germline V gene, CDR1 is SEHNR and CDR2 is FQNEAQ (reference sequence). V shed 5 bases and J 4 bases; nucleotides not matched to a gene: 3. The CDR3 has 14 amino acids. The CDR3 nucleotides read TGTGCCAGCAGCGTTGGACAGGGGAAAAACATTCAGTACTTC. It specifies CASSVGQGKNIQYF.

The chain employs TRBV28 and TRBJ2-2; TRBD2 might be the D (6 bases). Germline V gene sequence: CDR1 MDHEN, CDR2 SYDVKM. The CDR3 covers 14 residues. With 10 bases removed from V and 4 bases from J, the gap between germline ends came to 16 bases. DNA for the CDR3: TGTGCCATTATGACTAGTTCGGGCACCGGGGAGCTGTTTTTT. Amino acid sequence: CAIMTSSGTGELFF. The full variable domain, rest sourced from reference TRBV28 and TRBJ2-2, is DVKVTQSSRYLVKRTGEKVFLECVQDMDHENMFWYRQDPGLGLRLIYFSYDVKMKEKGDIPEGYSVSREKKERFSLILESASTNQTSMYLCAIMTSSGTGELFFGEGSRLTVL.

The V and J genes are TRBV4-1 and TRBJ1-2; no clear D. This CDR3 contains 16 residues. Per germline, CDR1 MGHRA and CDR2 YSYEKL. Trimming took off 0 bases at V and 7 bases at J, with 18 bases between the two ends. The chain's CDR3 is CASSQDEHWVERGYTF. CDR3 coding DNA: TGCGCCAGCAGCCAAGATGAACATTGGGTTGAGCGTGGCTACACCTTC.

This chain connects TRBV28 to TRBJ1-1; D not resolved. V was pared by 3 bases and J by 5 bases, with 7 bases between. The CDR3 contains 12 residues. Germline values: CDR1 MDHEN, CDR2 SYDVKM. The CDR3 loop is CASSFPGTEAFF. DNA of the CDR3: TGTGCCAGCAGTTTTCCGGGAACTGAAGCTTTCTTT.

The rearrangement links TRBV18 to TRBJ1-5; 7 bases agree with TRBD1. The CDR3 consists of 18 residues. Trimming removed 5 bases from V and 2 bases from J; junction bases left unmatched: 15. Germline V gives CDR1 KGHSH, CDR2 LQKENI. In nucleotides, the CDR3 is TGTGCCAGCTCATCAATCGACAGGGACCTCATGGGCAATCAGCCCCAGCATTTT. This gives the protein CASSSIDRDLMGNQPQHF.

This clone was observed many times. This sequence joins TRBV5-4 and TRBJ2-1, with 8 bases lining up with TRBD2. CDR3 length: 14 residues. The germline gives CDR1 SGHNT, CDR2 YYREEE (reference sequence). V was clipped by 2 bases and J by 8 bases; unmatched bases: 6. The CDR3, as DNA: TGTGCCAGCAGCTTCGGGCGGGGGGCCGATGAGCAGTTCTTC. This sequence encodes CASSFGRGADEQFF.